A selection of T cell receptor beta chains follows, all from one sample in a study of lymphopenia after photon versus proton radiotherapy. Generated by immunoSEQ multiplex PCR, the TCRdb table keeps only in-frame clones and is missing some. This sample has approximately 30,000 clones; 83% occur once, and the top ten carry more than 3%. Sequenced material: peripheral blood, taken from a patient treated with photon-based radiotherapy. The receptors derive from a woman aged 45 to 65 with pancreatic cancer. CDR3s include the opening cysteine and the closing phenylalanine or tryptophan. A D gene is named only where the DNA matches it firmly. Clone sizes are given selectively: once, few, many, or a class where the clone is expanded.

CDR3 DNA: TGTGCCAGCAGCTTGGTGCCAGGTGGATGGACGAACACTGAAGCTTTCTTT; CDR3 protein: CASSLVPGGWTNTEAFF; J gene: TRBJ1-1; D gene: -; V gene: TRBV5-5; clone size: -
CDR3 DNA: TGTGCCAGCAGTTTCGGACAGAATTCACCCCTCCACTTT; CDR3 protein: CASSFGQNSPLHF; J gene: TRBJ1-6; D gene: -; V gene: TRBV27; clone size: -
CDR3 DNA: TGCAGCGTTGATGGGGGGTTATGGATTGAAGCCAGCGGGAGTCCCCAAGAGACCCAGTACTTC; CDR3 protein: CSVDGGLWIEASGSPQETQYF; J gene: TRBJ2-5; D gene: TRBD2; V gene: TRBV29-1; clone size: few
CDR3 DNA: TGTGCCAGCAACCCTTTGATGCGTGCCGGGGAGCTGTTTTTT; CDR3 protein: CASNPLMRAGELFF; J gene: TRBJ2-2; D gene: -; V gene: TRBV11-2; clone size: -
CDR3 DNA: TGTGCCAGCAGCCCTCATATAGCGGGAGAGGCCCCCGGGGAGCTGTTTTTT; CDR3 protein: CASSPHIAGEAPGELFF; J gene: TRBJ2-2; D gene: TRBD2; V gene: TRBV7-6; clone size: -
CDR3 DNA: TGTGCCAGCAGCAGACGGACGGCAAACATTCAGTACTTC; CDR3 protein: CASSRRTANIQYF; J gene: TRBJ2-4; D gene: -; V gene: TRBV28; clone size: few
CDR3 DNA: TGTGCCAGCAGCTTAGGAGCGGGAGAGTCGGAGACCCAGTACTTC; CDR3 protein: CASSLGAGESETQYF; J gene: TRBJ2-5; D gene: TRBD2; V gene: TRBV13; clone size: -
CDR3 DNA: TGTGCCAGCAGCAAAGGGGAGGGAGTCGAGGAGCGGGGCGACACCGGGGAGCTGTTTTTT; CDR3 protein: CASSKGEGVEERGDTGELFF; J gene: TRBJ2-2; D gene: -; V gene: TRBV21-1; clone size: -
CDR3 DNA: TGTGCCAGCAGCTTAGGCCCTACTAGCGTTACAACGAACACCGGGGAGCTGTTTTTT; CDR3 protein: CASSLGPTSVTTNTGELFF; J gene: TRBJ2-2; D gene: TRBD2; V gene: TRBV11-2; clone size: -
CDR3 DNA: TGTGCCAGCAGCTCATGGGACAGTCCCCGGGTCCCAGAGACCCAGTACTTC; CDR3 protein: CASSSWDSPRVPETQYF; J gene: TRBJ2-5; D gene: TRBD1; V gene: TRBV5-6; clone size: -
CDR3 DNA: TGCAGCGTTGAGCTGGGCAGGGCAAACACAGATACGCAGTATTTT; CDR3 protein: CSVELGRANTDTQYF; J gene: TRBJ2-3; D gene: -; V gene: TRBV29-1; clone size: -
CDR3 DNA: TGTGCCAGCAGCTTAGGAGAGCGGACTGAAGCTTTCTTT; CDR3 protein: CASSLGERTEAFF; J gene: TRBJ1-1; D gene: -; V gene: TRBV7-9; clone size: -
CDR3 DNA: TGCAGCGTTGAACGCCAGTCCTATGGCTACACCTTC; CDR3 protein: CSVERQSYGYTF; J gene: TRBJ1-2; D gene: -; V gene: TRBV29-1; clone size: once
CDR3 DNA: TGCAGCGTTGAAGGGCGGACGGGCGGGGAGCTGTTTTTT; CDR3 protein: CSVEGRTGGELFF; J gene: TRBJ2-2; D gene: -; V gene: TRBV29-1; clone size: once
CDR3 DNA: TGTGCCAGCTCACCACAAGGAGTGAACACTGAAGCTTTCTTT; CDR3 protein: CASSPQGVNTEAFF; J gene: TRBJ1-1; D gene: -; V gene: TRBV18; clone size: -
CDR3 DNA: TGTGCCTGGACCAACTCCGGGACAGGGAACACTGAAGCTTTCTTT; CDR3 protein: CAWTNSGTGNTEAFF; J gene: TRBJ1-1; D gene: TRBD1; V gene: TRBV30; clone size: -
CDR3 DNA: TGTGCCAGCAGCCTGACAGGGTTACTAAACTATGGCTACACCTTC; CDR3 protein: CASSLTGLLNYGYTF; J gene: TRBJ1-2; D gene: TRBD1; V gene: TRBV5-4; clone size: few
CDR3 DNA: TGTGCCAGCAACGAGAGGAGGAGAGAAGCTTTCTTT; CDR3 protein: CASNERRREAFF; J gene: TRBJ1-1; D gene: -; V gene: TRBV28; clone size: once
CDR3 DNA: TGTGCCAGCAGACCTCAGGGCTCTGGAAACACCATATATTTT; CDR3 protein: CASRPQGSGNTIYF; J gene: TRBJ1-3; D gene: -; V gene: TRBV27; clone size: -
CDR3 DNA: TGTGCCAGCAAAGAAGGACAGGGGCGTAACCGGGAGCTGTTTTTT; CDR3 protein: CASKEGQGRNRELFF; J gene: TRBJ2-2; D gene: TRBD1; V gene: TRBV19; clone size: -
CDR3 DNA: TGTGCCAGCACCGCTACCTCAGCGGGAGGTGTAGATACGCAGTATTTT; CDR3 protein: CASTATSAGGVDTQYF; J gene: TRBJ2-3; D gene: TRBD2; V gene: TRBV7-9; clone size: -
CDR3 DNA: TGCGCCAGCAGTCAATCCCCTAGGGATGGGGGACTAGCGGGGCTTAGCTCCTACAATGAGCAGTTCTTC; CDR3 protein: CASSQSPRDGGLAGLSSYNEQFF; J gene: TRBJ2-1; D gene: TRBD2; V gene: TRBV23-1; clone size: -
CDR3 DNA: TGTGCCAGCAACCTAGGGGGGAGGGAGCAGCCCCAGCATTTT; CDR3 protein: CASNLGGREQPQHF; J gene: TRBJ1-5; D gene: -; V gene: TRBV6-6; clone size: -
CDR3 DNA: TGTGCCAGTAGTCCGAGATCCAATGAAAAACTGTTTTTT; CDR3 protein: CASSPRSNEKLFF; J gene: TRBJ1-4; D gene: -; V gene: TRBV19; clone size: -
CDR3 DNA: TGTGCCAGCAGCCAGGGTCAAAATAATTCACCCCTCCACTTT; CDR3 protein: CASSQGQNNSPLHF; J gene: TRBJ1-6; D gene: -; V gene: TRBV28; clone size: -
CDR3 DNA: TGTGCCTGGAGTGTAACGGCGGGAGGGAACACCGGGGAGCTGTTTTTT; CDR3 protein: CAWSVTAGGNTGELFF; J gene: TRBJ2-2; D gene: TRBD2; V gene: TRBV30; clone size: -
CDR3 DNA: TGTGCCAGCAGTTCCGAGTCAAGCGAGCAGTACTTC; CDR3 protein: CASSSESSEQYF; J gene: TRBJ2-7; D gene: -; V gene: TRBV11-3; clone size: -
CDR3 DNA: TGTGCCAGCGGTCCCACTAGCGGGAGCCGCAATGAGCAGTTCTTC; CDR3 protein: CASGPTSGSRNEQFF; J gene: TRBJ2-1; D gene: TRBD2; V gene: TRBV7-3; clone size: -
CDR3 DNA: TGTGCCAGTATAGGTTCGGCAGCAATTAACTATGGCTACACCTTC; CDR3 protein: CASIGSAAINYGYTF; J gene: TRBJ1-2; D gene: -; V gene: TRBV19; clone size: -
CDR3 DNA: TGTGCCACCAGCAGAGAAGGGTTTAATGAAAAACTGTTTTTT; CDR3 protein: CATSREGFNEKLFF; J gene: TRBJ1-4; D gene: -; V gene: TRBV15; clone size: few
CDR3 DNA: TGCAGTGCTGACAGGACAGATACGCAGTATTTT; CDR3 protein: CSADRTDTQYF; J gene: TRBJ2-3; D gene: -; V gene: TRBV20-1; clone size: -
CDR3 DNA: TGTGCCAGCAGCCAAGAGGGGCCCTTCGGGACAGGGGGGGCCGAGCAGTTCTTC; CDR3 protein: CASSQEGPFGTGGAEQFF; J gene: TRBJ2-1; D gene: TRBD1; V gene: TRBV14; clone size: -
CDR3 DNA: TGTGCCTGGAGACCTGGACTAGCGGGAGCCCAAGAGACCCAGTACTTC; CDR3 protein: CAWRPGLAGAQETQYF; J gene: TRBJ2-5; D gene: TRBD2; V gene: TRBV30; clone size: -
CDR3 DNA: TGTGCCAGCAGCGTTCAGGGCGTTGACACCGGGGAGCTGTTTTTT; CDR3 protein: CASSVQGVDTGELFF; J gene: TRBJ2-2; D gene: -; V gene: TRBV5-4; clone size: -
CDR3 DNA: TGCAGCGCCCTAAGCGGGAGTCAGAGCGAGCAGTACTTC; CDR3 protein: CSALSGSQSEQYF; J gene: TRBJ2-7; D gene: TRBD2; V gene: TRBV29-1; clone size: -
CDR3 DNA: TGTGCCAGCAGCTTACTCGCGCGACAGAGCTACGAGCAGTACTTC; CDR3 protein: CASSLLARQSYEQYF; J gene: TRBJ2-7; D gene: -; V gene: TRBV11-2; clone size: -
CDR3 DNA: TGTGCCAGCAGCCGGGACCCGAGGGAAAACATTCAGTACTTC; CDR3 protein: CASSRDPRENIQYF; J gene: TRBJ2-4; D gene: -; V gene: TRBV7-6; clone size: -
CDR3 DNA: TGTGCCAGCAGCTTAGCCAAAAACATTCAGTACTTC; CDR3 protein: CASSLAKNIQYF; J gene: TRBJ2-4; D gene: -; V gene: TRBV7-2; clone size: -
CDR3 DNA: TGTGCCACCAGCAACCGGTGGGGAATTACAGATACGCAGTATTTT; CDR3 protein: CATSNRWGITDTQYF; J gene: TRBJ2-3; D gene: -; V gene: TRBV15; clone size: once
CDR3 DNA: TGTGCCAGTAGTATAGGGCCGGGACTGCCAAGAGAGACCCAGTACTTC; CDR3 protein: CASSIGPGLPRETQYF; J gene: TRBJ2-5; D gene: -; V gene: TRBV19; clone size: -
CDR3 DNA: TGTGCCAGCAGCTTGAACAGAGGATACTACGAGCAGTACTTC; CDR3 protein: CASSLNRGYYEQYF; J gene: TRBJ2-7; D gene: -; V gene: TRBV7-9; clone size: -
CDR3 DNA: TGTGCCAGCGCGACAGGGAAAACTGAAGCTTTCTTT; CDR3 protein: CASATGKTEAFF; J gene: TRBJ1-1; D gene: TRBD1; V gene: TRBV27; clone size: once
CDR3 DNA: TGTGCCAGCAGTTTGGCGGGACTAGCAGCAGATACGCAGTATTTT; CDR3 protein: CASSLAGLAADTQYF; J gene: TRBJ2-3; D gene: TRBD2; V gene: TRBV28; clone size: -
CDR3 DNA: TGTGCCATCCGCCAGGGGGAGGGTTCCCCTGGGGCCAACGTCCTGACTTTC; CDR3 protein: CAIRQGEGSPGANVLTF; J gene: TRBJ2-6; D gene: -; V gene: TRBV5-4; clone size: few
CDR3 DNA: TGTGCCAGCACCCCGGGACAGAGCACAGATACGCAGTATTTT; CDR3 protein: CASTPGQSTDTQYF; J gene: TRBJ2-3; D gene: TRBD1; V gene: TRBV5-8; clone size: -
CDR3 DNA: TGTGCCAGCAGGACCCAGGGGGCAGGCACTGAAGCTTTCTTT; CDR3 protein: CASRTQGAGTEAFF; J gene: TRBJ1-1; D gene: TRBD1; V gene: TRBV6-1; clone size: -
CDR3 DNA: TGTGCCAGCAGCTTACGAGACAAGAACACCGGGGAGCTGTTTTTT; CDR3 protein: CASSLRDKNTGELFF; J gene: TRBJ2-2; D gene: -; V gene: TRBV5-4; clone size: few
CDR3 DNA: TGTGCCTGGATAGGGGGCGACACGGCCGCGGCTAACTATGGCTACACCTTC; CDR3 protein: CAWIGGDTAAANYGYTF; J gene: TRBJ1-2; D gene: TRBD1; V gene: TRBV30; clone size: -
CDR3 DNA: TGTGCCAGTAGTATTGAGGCGCGGTTCGGGACTAAGAGCTCTGGAAACACCATATATTTT; CDR3 protein: CASSIEARFGTKSSGNTIYF; J gene: TRBJ1-3; D gene: -; V gene: TRBV19; clone size: -
CDR3 DNA: TGCGCCAGCAGCTACTTAGGGGGGTGGGGTGAAAAACTGTTTTTT; CDR3 protein: CASSYLGGWGEKLFF; J gene: TRBJ1-4; D gene: -; V gene: TRBV4-1; clone size: -
CDR3 DNA: TGCAGCGTTGAAGTCGGGAGTAACCCCTACGAGCAGTACTTC; CDR3 protein: CSVEVGSNPYEQYF; J gene: TRBJ2-7; D gene: -; V gene: TRBV29-1; clone size: -
CDR3 DNA: TGTGCCAGCACTGGCTACGGGGTCGGCGAGCAGTACTTC; CDR3 protein: CASTGYGVGEQYF; J gene: TRBJ2-7; D gene: -; V gene: TRBV4-2; clone size: once